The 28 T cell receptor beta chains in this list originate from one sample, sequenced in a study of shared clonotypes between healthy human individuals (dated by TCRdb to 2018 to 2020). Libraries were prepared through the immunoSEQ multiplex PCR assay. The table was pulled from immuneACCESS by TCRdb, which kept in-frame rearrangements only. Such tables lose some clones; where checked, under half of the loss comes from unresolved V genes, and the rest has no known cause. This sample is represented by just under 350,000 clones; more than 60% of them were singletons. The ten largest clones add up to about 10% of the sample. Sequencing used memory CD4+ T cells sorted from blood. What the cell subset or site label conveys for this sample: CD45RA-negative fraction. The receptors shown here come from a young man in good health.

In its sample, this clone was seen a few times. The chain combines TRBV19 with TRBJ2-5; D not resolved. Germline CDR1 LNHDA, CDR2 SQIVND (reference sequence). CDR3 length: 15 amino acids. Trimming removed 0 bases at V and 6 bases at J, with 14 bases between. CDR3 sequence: CASSIDGQSPQTQYF. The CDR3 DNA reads TGTGCCAGTAGTATAGATGGGCAATCCCCACAGACCCAGTACTTC.

For the CDR3, the DNA is TGTGCCAGCAGCTTAGCGTCCGTCTACGAGCAGTACTTC. The encoded protein is CASSLASVYEQYF. The chain carries TRBV7-8 and TRBJ2-7; D is ambiguous. Germline values: CDR1 SGHVS, CDR2 FQNEAQ. CDR3 length equals 13 residues. Trimming shortened V by 0 bases and J by 3 bases, and 6 bases separated the two germline ends.

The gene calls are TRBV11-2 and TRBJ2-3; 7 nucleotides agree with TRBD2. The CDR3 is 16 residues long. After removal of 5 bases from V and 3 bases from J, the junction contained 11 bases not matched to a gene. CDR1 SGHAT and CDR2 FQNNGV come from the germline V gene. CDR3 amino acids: CASSPLGGRGTDTQYF. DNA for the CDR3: TGTGCCAGCAGCCCTCTGGGCGGGAGAGGGACAGATACGCAGTATTTT.

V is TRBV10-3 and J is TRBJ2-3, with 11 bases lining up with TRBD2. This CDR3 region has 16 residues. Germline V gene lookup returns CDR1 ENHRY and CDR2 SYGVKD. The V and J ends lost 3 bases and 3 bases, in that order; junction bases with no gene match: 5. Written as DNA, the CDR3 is TGTGCCATCAGTGAAACGTCTAGCGGGAGGACAGATACGCAGTATTTT. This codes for CAISETSSGRTDTQYF.

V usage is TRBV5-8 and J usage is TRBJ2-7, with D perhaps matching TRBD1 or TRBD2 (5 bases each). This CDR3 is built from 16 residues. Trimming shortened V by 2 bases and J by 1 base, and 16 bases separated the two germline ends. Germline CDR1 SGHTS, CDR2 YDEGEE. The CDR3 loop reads CASSFPGGVPSYEQYF. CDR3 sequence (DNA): TGTGCCAGCAGCTTTCCTGGGGGAGTCCCTTCCTACGAGCAGTACTTC.

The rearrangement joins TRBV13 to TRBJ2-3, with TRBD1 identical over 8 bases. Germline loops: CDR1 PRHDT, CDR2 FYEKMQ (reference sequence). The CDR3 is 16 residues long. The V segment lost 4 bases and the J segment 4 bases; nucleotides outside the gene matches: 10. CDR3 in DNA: TGTGCCAGCAGCTCAGGACAGGGTCTGCTGGCAGATACGCAGTATTTT. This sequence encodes CASSSGQGLLADTQYF.

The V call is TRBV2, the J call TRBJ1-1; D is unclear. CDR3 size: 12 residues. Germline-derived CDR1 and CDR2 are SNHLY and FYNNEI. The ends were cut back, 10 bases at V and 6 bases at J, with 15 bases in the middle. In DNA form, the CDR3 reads TGTGCCACCTCGGACCCCATGGCTGAAGCTTTCTTT. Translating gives CATSDPMAEAFF.

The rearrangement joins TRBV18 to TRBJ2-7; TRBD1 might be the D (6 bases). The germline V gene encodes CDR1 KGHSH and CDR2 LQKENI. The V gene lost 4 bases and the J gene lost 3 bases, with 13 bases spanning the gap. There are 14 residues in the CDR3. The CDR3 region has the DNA TGTGCCAGCTCACTAGAGACAGGCGGCTACGAGCAGTACTTC. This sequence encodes CASSLETGGYEQYF.

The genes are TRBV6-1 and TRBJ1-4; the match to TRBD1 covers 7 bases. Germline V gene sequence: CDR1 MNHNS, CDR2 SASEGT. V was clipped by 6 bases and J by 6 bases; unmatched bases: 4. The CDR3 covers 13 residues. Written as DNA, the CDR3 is TGTGCCAGCAGGGACAGGCTATATGAAAAACTGTTTTTT. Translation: CASRDRLYEKLFF.

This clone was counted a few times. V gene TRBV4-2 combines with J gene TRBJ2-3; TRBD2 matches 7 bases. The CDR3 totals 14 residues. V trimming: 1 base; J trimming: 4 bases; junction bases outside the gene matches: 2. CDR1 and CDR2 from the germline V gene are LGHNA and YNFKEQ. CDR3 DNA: TGTGCCAGCAGCCAAGGGCGGGAGCCAGATACGCAGTATTTT. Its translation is CASSQGREPDTQYF.

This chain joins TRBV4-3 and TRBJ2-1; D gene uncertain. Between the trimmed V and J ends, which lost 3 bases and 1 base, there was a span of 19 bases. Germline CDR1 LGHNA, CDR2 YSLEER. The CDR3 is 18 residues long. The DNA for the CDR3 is TGCGCCAGCAGCCAGGAACCCCGGGCAGCGCCATCCTACAATGAGCAGTTCTTC. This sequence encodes CASSQEPRAAPSYNEQFF.

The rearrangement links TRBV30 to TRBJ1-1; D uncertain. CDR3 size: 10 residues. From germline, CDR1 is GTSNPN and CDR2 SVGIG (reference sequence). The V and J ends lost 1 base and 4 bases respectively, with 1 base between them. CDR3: CAWSATEAFF. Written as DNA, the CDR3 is TGTGCCTGGAGTGCCACTGAAGCTTTCTTT. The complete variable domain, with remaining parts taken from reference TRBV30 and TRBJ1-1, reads SQTIHQWPATLVQPVGSPLSLECTVEGTSNPNLYWYRQAAGRGLQLLFYSVGIGQISSEVPQNLSASRPQDRQFILSSKKLLLSDSGFYLCAWSATEAFFGQGTRLTVV.

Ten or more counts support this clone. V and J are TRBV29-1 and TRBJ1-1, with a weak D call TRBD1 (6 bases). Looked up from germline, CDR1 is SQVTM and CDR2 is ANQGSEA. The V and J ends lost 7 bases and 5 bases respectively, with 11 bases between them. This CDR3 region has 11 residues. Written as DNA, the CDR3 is TGCAGCGCAAGACAGGAGACTGAAGCTTTCTTT. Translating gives CSARQETEAFF.

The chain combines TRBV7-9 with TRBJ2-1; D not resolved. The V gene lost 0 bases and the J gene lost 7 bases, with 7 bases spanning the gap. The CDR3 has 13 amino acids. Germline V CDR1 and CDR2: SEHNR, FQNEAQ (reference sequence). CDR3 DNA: TGTGCCAGCAGCTTAGCCCACGAGAATGAGCAGTTCTTC. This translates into CASSLAHENEQFF.

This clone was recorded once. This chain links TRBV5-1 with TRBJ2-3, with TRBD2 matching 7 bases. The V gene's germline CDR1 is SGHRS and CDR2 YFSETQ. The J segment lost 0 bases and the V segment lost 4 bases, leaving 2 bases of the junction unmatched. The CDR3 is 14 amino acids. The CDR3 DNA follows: TGCGCCAGCAGCGATAGCGGGAGCACAGATACGCAGTATTTT. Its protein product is CASSDSGSTDTQYF.

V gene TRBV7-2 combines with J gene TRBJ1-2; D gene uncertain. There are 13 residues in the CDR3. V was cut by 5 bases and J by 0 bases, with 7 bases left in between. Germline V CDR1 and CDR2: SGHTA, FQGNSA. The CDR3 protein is CASSLFANYGYTF. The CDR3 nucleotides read TGTGCCAGCAGCCTTTTCGCTAACTATGGCTACACCTTC.

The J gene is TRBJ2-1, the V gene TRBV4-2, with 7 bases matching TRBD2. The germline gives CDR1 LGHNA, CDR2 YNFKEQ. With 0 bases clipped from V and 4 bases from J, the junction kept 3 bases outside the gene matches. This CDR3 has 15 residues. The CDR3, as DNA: TGTGCCAGCAGCCAAGATGGGGGGGGTTACAATGAGCAGTTCTTC. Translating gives CASSQDGGGYNEQFF.

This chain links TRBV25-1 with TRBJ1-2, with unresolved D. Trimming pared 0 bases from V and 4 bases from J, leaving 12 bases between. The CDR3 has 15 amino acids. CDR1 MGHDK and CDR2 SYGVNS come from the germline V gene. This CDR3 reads CASSEYYDQTYGYTF. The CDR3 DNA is TGTGCCAGCAGTGAATATTACGACCAGACCTATGGCTACACCTTC.

CDR3 DNA sequence: TGTGCCAGCTCACCACTGGCGACTAGCGGGAGGAATGAGCAGTTCTTC. The encoded protein is CASSPLATSGRNEQFF. The gene calls are TRBV18 and TRBJ2-1, with 13 bases aligning to TRBD2. Germline V gives CDR1 KGHSH, CDR2 LQKENI. This CDR3 is 16 amino acids long. Trimming removed 1 base from V and 7 bases from J; junction bases left unmatched: 4.

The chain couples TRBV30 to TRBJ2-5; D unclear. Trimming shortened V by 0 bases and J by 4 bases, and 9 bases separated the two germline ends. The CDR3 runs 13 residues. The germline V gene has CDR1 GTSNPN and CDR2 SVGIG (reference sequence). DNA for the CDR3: TGTGCCTGGAGTGTACGTGTTAGAGAGACCCAGTACTTC. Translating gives CAWSVRVRETQYF.

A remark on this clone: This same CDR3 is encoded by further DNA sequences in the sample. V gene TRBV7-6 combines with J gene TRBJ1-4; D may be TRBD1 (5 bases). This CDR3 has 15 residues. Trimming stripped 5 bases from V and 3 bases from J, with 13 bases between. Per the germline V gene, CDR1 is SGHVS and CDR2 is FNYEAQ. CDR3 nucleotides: TGTGCCAGCAGCCCTCTAACAGGTCCTAATGAAAAACTGTTTTTT. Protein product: CASSPLTGPNEKLFF.

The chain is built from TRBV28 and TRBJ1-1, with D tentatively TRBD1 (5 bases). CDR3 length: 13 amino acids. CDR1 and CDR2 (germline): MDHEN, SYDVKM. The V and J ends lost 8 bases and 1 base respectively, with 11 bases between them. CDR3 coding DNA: TGTGCCAGCGGGACTCAGGCGAACACTGAAGCTTTCTTT. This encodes CASGTQANTEAFF.

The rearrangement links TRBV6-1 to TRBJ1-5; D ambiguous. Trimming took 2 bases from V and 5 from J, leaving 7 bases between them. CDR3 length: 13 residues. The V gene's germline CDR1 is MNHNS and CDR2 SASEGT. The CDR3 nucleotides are TGTGCCAGCAGTGAATCGACTTATCAGCCCCAGCATTTT. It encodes CASSESTYQPQHF.

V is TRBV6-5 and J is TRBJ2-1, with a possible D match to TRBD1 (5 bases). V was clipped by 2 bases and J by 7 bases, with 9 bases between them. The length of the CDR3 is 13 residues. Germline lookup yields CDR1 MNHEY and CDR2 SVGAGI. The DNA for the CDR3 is TGTGCCAGCAGTTACGGCAGGGAAAATGAGCAGTTCTTC. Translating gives CASSYGRENEQFF.

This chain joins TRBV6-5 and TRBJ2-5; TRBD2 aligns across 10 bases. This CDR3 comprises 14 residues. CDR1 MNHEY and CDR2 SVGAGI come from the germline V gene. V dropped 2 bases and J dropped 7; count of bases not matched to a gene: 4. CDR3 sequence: CASSYRLAGRTQYF. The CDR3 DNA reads TGTGCCAGCAGTTACCGACTAGCGGGTCGGACCCAGTACTTC.

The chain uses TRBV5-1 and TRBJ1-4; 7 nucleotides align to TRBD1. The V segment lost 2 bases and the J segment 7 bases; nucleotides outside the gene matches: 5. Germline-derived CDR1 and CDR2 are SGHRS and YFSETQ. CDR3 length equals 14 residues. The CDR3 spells CASSFTGVGEKLFF. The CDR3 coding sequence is TGCGCCAGCAGCTTTACAGGGGTTGGTGAAAAACTGTTTTTT. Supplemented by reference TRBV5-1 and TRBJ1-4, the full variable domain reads KAGVTQTPRYLIKTRGQQVTLSCSPISGHRSVSWYQQTPGQGLQFLFEYFSETQRNKGNFPGRFSGRQFSNSRSEMNVSTLELGDSALYLCASSFTGVGEKLFFGSGTQLSVL.

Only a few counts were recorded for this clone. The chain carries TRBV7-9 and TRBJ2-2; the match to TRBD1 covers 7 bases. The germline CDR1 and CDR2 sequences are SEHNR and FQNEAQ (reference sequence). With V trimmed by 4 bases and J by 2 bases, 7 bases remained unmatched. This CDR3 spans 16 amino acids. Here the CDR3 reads CASSSGGTVNTGELFF. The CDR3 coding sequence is TGTGCCAGCAGCTCCGGTGGGACAGTAAACACCGGGGAGCTGTTTTTT.

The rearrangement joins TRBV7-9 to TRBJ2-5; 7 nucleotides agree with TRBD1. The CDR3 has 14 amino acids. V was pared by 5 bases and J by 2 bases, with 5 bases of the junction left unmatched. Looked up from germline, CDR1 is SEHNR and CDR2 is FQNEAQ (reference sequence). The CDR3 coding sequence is TGTGCCAGCAGCCCAGGGACAGCTCAAGAGACCCAGTACTTC. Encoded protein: CASSPGTAQETQYF. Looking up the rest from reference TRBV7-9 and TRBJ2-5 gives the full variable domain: DTGVSQNPRHKITKRGQNVTFRCDPISEHNRLYWYRQTLGQGPEFLTYFQNEAQLEKSRLLSDRFSAERPKGSFSTLEIQRTEQGDSAMYLCASSPGTAQETQYFGPGTRLLVL.